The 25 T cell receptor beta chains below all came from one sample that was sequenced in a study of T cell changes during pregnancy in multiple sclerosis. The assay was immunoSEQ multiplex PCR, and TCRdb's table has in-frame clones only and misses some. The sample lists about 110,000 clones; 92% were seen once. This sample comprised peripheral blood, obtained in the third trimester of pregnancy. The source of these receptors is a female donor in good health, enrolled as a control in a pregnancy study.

The CDR3 reads CASSQDQGGGFDYGYTF. The CDR3 DNA sequence: TGTGCCAGCAGCCAAGATCAGGGAGGTGGGTTTGACTATGGCTACACCTTC. The chain joins TRBV4-2 to TRBJ1-2; D is possibly TRBD1 (5 bases). Trimming cost V 0 bases and J 3 bases, with 17 bases left between them. The CDR3 consists of 17 residues. Germline CDR1 is LGHNA and CDR2 is YNFKEQ.

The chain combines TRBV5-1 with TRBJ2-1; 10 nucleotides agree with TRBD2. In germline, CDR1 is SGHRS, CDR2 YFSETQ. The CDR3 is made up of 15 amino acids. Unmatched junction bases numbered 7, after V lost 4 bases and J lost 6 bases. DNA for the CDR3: TGCGCCAGCAGCCTGCTAGCGGGGGCCCCCAATGAGCAGTTCTTC. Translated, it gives CASSLLAGAPNEQFF.

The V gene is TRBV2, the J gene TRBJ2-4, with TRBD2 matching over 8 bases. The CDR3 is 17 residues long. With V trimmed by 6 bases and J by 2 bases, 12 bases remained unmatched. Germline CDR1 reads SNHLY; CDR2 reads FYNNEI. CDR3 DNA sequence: TGTGCCAGCAGCGGGGGGGACAATGCTCGCTCCAAAAACATTCAGTACTTC. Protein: CASSGGDNARSKNIQYF.

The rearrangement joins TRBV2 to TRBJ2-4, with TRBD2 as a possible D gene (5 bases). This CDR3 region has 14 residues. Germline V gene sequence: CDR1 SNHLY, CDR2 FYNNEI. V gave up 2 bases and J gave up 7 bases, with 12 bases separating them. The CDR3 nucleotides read TGTGCCAGCAGTGAATCGGCGGGCGCGAACATTCAGTACTTC. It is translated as CASSESAGANIQYF.

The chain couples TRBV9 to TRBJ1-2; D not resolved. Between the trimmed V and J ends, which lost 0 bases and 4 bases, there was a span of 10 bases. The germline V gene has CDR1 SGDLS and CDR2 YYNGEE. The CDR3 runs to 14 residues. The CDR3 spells CASSVAETPYGYTF. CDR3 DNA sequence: TGTGCCAGCAGCGTAGCCGAGACACCCTATGGCTACACCTTC. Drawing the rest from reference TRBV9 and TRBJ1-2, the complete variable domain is DSGVTQTPKHLITATGQRVTLRCSPRSGDLSVYWYQQSLDQGLQFLIQYYNGEERAKGNILERFSAQQFPDLHSELNLSSLELGDSALYFCASSVAETPYGYTFGSGTRLTVV.

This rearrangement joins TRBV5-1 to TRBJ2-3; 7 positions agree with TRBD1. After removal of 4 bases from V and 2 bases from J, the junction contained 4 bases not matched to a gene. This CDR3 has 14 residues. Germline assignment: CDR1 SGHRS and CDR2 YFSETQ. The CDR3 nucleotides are TGCGCCAGCAGCCCGGGACAGACCACAGATACGCAGTATTTT. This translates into CASSPGQTTDTQYF.

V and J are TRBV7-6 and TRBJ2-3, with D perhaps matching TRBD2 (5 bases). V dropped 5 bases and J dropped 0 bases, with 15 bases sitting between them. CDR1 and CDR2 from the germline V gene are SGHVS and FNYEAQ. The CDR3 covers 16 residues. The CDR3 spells CASSDLRGHSTDTQYF. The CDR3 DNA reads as TGTGCCAGCAGCGACCTCCGCGGGCATAGCACAGATACGCAGTATTTT.

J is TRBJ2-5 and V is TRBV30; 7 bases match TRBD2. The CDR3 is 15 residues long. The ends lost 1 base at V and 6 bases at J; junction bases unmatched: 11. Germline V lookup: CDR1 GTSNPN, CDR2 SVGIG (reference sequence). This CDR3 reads CAWSGLISGGKTQYF. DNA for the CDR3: TGTGCCTGGAGTGGCCTTATCTCCGGGGGGAAGACCCAGTACTTC.

The CDR3 reads CASSSGLAGLYEQYF. The CDR3 DNA follows: TGTGCCAGCAGTTCGGGACTAGCGGGGCTCTACGAGCAGTACTTC. This chain links TRBV6-5 with TRBJ2-7, with TRBD2 identical over 13 bases. The CDR3 is 15 residues long. Germline-derived CDR1 and CDR2 are MNHEY and SVGAGI. V shed 4 bases and J 3 bases; nucleotides not matched to a gene: 3.

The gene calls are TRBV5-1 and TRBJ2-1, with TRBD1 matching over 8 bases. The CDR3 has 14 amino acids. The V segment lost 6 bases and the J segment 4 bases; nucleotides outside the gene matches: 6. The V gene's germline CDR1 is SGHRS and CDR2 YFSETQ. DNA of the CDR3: TGCGCCAGCAACTCCCAGGGGGCATACAATGAGCAGTTCTTC. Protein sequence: CASNSQGAYNEQFF. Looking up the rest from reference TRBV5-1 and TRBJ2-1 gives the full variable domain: KAGVTQTPRYLIKTRGQQVTLSCSPISGHRSVSWYQQTPGQGLQFLFEYFSETQRNKGNFPGRFSGRQFSNSRSEMNVSTLELGDSALYLCASNSQGAYNEQFFGPGTRLTVL.

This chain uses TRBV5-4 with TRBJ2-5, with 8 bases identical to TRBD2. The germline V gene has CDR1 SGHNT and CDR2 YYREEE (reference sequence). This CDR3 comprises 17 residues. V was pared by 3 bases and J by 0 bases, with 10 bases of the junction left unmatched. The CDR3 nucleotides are TGTGCCAGCAGCTCCAGACTAGCGATTAACCACCAAGAGACCCAGTACTTC. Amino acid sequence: CASSSRLAINHQETQYF.

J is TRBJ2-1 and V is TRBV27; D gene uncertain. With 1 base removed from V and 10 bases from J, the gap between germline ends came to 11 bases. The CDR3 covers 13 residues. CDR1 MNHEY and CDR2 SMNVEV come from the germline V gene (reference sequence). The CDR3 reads CASSLFPRVEQFF. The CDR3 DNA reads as TGTGCCAGCAGTTTATTCCCGCGAGTGGAGCAGTTCTTC.

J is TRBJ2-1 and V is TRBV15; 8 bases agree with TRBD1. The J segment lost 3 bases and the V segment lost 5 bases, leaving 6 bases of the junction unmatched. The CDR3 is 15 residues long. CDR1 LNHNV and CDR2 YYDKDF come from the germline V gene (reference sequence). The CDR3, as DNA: TGTGCCACCAGCGGCCTCGACAGGGGCTACAATGAGCAGTTCTTC. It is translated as CATSGLDRGYNEQFF.

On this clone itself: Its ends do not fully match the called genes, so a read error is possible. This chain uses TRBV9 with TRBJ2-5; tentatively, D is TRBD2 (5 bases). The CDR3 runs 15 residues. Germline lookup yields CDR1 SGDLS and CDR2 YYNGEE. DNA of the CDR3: TGTGCCAGCAGTGTAGCATTCGGGGAGATAGAGACCCAGTACTTC. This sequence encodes CASSVAFGEIETQYF.

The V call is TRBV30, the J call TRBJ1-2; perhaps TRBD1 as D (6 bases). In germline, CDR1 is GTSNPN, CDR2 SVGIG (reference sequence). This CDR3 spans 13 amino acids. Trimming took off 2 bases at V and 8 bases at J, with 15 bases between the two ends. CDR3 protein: CAWSQWQTGGYTF. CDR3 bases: TGTGCCTGGAGTCAGTGGCAGACAGGAGGCTACACCTTC.

The CDR3 sequence: CASSQDSEEAQYF. The CDR3 DNA follows: TGCGCCAGCAGCCAGGACTCCGAGGAGGCGCAGTACTTC. The chain carries TRBV4-3 and TRBJ2-7; perhaps TRBD2 as D (5 bases). Trimming removed 3 bases at V and 9 bases at J, with 15 bases between. Germline CDR1 is LGHNA and CDR2 is YSLEER. CDR3 size: 13 residues.

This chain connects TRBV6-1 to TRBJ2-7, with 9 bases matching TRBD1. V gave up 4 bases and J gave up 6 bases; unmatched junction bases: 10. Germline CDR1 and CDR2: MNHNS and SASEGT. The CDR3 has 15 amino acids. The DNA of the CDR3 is TGTGCCAGCAGTGCGGGGTCTACAGGGGGCGGCGAGCAGTACTTC. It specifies CASSAGSTGGGEQYF.

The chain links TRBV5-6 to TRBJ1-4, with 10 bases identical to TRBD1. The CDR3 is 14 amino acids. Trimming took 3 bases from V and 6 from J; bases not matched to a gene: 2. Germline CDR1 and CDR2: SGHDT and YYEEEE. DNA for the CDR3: TGTGCCAGCAGCTGGGACAGGGGTCATGAAAAACTGTTTTTT. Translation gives CASSWDRGHEKLFF.

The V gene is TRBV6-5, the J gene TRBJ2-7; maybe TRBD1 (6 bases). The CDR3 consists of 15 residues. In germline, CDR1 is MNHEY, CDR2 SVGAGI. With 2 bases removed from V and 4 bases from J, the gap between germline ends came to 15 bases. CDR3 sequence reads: CASSYGQGYGYEQYF. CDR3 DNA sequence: TGTGCCAGCAGTTACGGGCAGGGGTACGGTTACGAGCAGTACTTC.

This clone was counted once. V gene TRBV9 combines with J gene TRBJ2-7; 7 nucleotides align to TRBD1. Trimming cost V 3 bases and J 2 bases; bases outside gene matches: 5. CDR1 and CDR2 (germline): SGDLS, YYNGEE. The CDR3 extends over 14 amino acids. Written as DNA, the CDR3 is TGTGCCAGCAGCGCACCGGGACAGCCCTACGAGCAGTACTTC. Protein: CASSAPGQPYEQYF.

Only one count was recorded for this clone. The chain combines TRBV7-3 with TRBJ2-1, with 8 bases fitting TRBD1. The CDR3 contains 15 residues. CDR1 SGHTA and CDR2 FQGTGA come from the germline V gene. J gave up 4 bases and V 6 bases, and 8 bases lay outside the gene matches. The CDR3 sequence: CASRQDRVSYNEQFF. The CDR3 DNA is TGTGCCAGCAGGCAGGACAGGGTATCATACAATGAGCAGTTCTTC.

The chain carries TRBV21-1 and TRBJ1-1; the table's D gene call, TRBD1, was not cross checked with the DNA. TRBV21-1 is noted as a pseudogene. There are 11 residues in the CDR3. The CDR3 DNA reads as TGTGCCAGTGGGGCGAACACTGAAGCTTTCTTT. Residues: CASGANTEAFF.

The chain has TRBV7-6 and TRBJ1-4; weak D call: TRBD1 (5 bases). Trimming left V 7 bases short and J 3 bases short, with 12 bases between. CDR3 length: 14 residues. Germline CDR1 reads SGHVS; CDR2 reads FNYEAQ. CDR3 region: CASKGEPANEKLFF. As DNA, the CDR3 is TGTGCCAGCAAAGGGGAACCGGCTAATGAAAAACTGTTTTTT.

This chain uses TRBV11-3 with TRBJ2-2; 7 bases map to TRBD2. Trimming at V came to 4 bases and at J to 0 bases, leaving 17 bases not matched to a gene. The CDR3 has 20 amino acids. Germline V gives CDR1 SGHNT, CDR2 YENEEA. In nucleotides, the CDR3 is TGTGCCAGCAGCTACGGCAAGCGGGGAACGCCCTCCGCGAACACCGGGGAGCTGTTTTTT. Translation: CASSYGKRGTPSANTGELFF.

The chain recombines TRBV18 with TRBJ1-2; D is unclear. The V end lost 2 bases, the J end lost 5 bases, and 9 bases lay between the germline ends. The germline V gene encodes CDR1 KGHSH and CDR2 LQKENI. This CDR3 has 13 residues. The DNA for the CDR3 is TGTGCCAGCTCACCAGCCCAGGATTATGGCTACACCTTC. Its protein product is CASSPAQDYGYTF.